This passage covers 23 T cell receptor beta chains from one sample sequenced in a study of control samples from healthy donors and cancer patients. Profiled with immunoSEQ multiplex PCR; TCRdb holds only in-frame clones, not every one. Of some 110,000 clones in the sample, around 89% were seen once. The specimen sequenced was blood. These receptors were collected from a woman in her 70s in good health.

V gene TRBV10-1 combines with J gene TRBJ2-4; 11 bases match TRBD1. CDR1 and CDR2 from the germline V gene are WNHNN and SYGVQD (reference sequence). After removal of 3 bases from V and 6 bases from J, the junction contained 4 bases not matched to a gene. This CDR3 is 15 amino acids long. CDR3 coding DNA: TGCGCCAGCAGTGACTTCGGGACAGGGGGAAACATTCAGTACTTC. As protein: CASSDFGTGGNIQYF.

The chain recombines TRBV6-8 with TRBJ1-2; D unclear. This CDR3 comprises 11 residues. V was shortened by 7 bases and J by 8 bases, with 11 bases between the two germline ends. Germline loops: CDR1 MNHGY, CDR2 SAAAGT. The CDR3 reads CASKNSPGYTF. In DNA, the CDR3 is TGTGCCAGCAAGAACAGTCCGGGCTACACCTTC.

This clone was found a few times. The V and J genes are TRBV7-9 and TRBJ1-5; 8 nucleotides line up with TRBD1. The V segment lost 5 bases and the J segment 5 bases; nucleotides outside the gene matches: 2. The germline V gene has CDR1 SEHNR and CDR2 FQNEAQ (reference sequence). The CDR3 has 13 residues. In nucleotides, the CDR3 is TGTGCCAGCAGCCCACAGGGGGATCAGCCCCAGCATTTT. Its translation is CASSPQGDQPQHF.

The chain has TRBV7-9 and TRBJ2-1, with 10 bases identical to TRBD2. The length of the CDR3 is 16 residues. The V gene end was trimmed by 3 bases and the J gene end by 5 bases; junction bases not matched to a gene: 7. Germline lookup yields CDR1 SEHNR and CDR2 FQNEAQ (reference sequence). This CDR3 reads CASSLSLAGAHNEQFF. The CDR3 DNA sequence: TGTGCCAGCAGCTTGTCCCTAGCGGGGGCGCACAATGAGCAGTTCTTC.

V gene TRBV2 combines with J gene TRBJ2-2; a possible D gene is TRBD1 (7 bases). Trimming shortened V by 6 bases and J by 2 bases, and 13 bases separated the two germline ends. In germline, CDR1 is SNHLY, CDR2 FYNNEI. CDR3 size: 15 residues. In nucleotides, the CDR3 is TGTGCCAGCAGGGAGGGACAGACCAACACCGGGGAGCTGTTTTTT. Translation gives CASREGQTNTGELFF.

The V call is TRBV12-3 or TRBV12-4, the J call TRBJ1-1, with a possible D match to TRBD1 (5 bases). The germline V and J ends were trimmed by 7 bases and 3 bases, with 12 bases remaining between them. The CDR3 is 13 residues long. In nucleotides, the CDR3 is TGTGCCAGCAAGGTACAGGCTGACACTGAAGCTTTCTTT. Amino acids: CASKVQADTEAFF.

The J gene is TRBJ2-3, the V gene TRBV7-9, with 12 bases aligning to TRBD2. The CDR3 is made up of 18 amino acids. After removal of 2 bases from V and 6 bases from J, the junction contained 12 bases not matched to a gene. Germline loops: CDR1 SEHNR, CDR2 FQNEAQ (reference sequence). CDR3 region: CASSLLLAGGPVGDTQYF. CDR3 nucleotide sequence: TGTGCCAGCAGCTTACTACTAGCGGGGGGACCCGTCGGTGATACGCAGTATTTT.

The gene calls are TRBV4-1 and TRBJ1-1; D gene unclear. The CDR3 sequence is 14 residues long. The germline V gene encodes CDR1 MGHRA and CDR2 YSYEKL. The ends were cut back, 0 bases at V and 3 bases at J, with 8 bases in the middle. DNA for the CDR3: TGCGCCAGCAGCCAAGAGGAGGGTGACACTGAAGCTTTCTTT. Residues: CASSQEEGDTEAFF.

J is TRBJ1-2 and V is TRBV12-3 or TRBV12-4, with 8 bases identical to TRBD1. With V trimmed by 5 bases and J by 6 bases, 5 bases remained unmatched. The CDR3 loop spans 13 amino acids. The CDR3 loop is CASSGDRGDGYTF. CDR3 DNA: TGTGCCAGCAGTGGCGACAGGGGAGATGGCTACACCTTC.

The chain recombines TRBV21-1 with TRBJ1-1. TRBV21-1 is given as a pseudogene. CDR3 size: 17 residues. The CDR3 DNA sequence: TGTGCCAGCAGCAAAGTGGCGGCGAGGGCCCAGAACACTGAAGCTTTCTTT. Encoded protein: CASSKVAARAQNTEAFF.

The chain employs TRBV18 and TRBJ1-2; TRBD1 matches 10 bases. V lost 4 bases to trimming and J lost 4 bases; unmatched junction nucleotides: 3. CDR3 length: 14 residues. Germline V gene lookup returns CDR1 KGHSH and CDR2 LQKENI. The DNA for the CDR3 is TGTGCCAGCTCACAGGGACAGGGGCCCTATGGCTACACCTTC. Protein product: CASSQGQGPYGYTF. The variable domain in full, with the rest retrieved from reference TRBV18 and TRBJ1-2, is NAGVMQNPRHLVRRRGQEARLRCSPMKGHSHVYWYRQLPEEGLKFMVYLQKENIIDESGMPKERFSAEFPKEGPSILRIQQVVRGDSAAYFCASSQGQGPYGYTFGSGTRLTVV.

V gene TRBV11-2 combines with J gene TRBJ2-1; either TRBD1 or TRBD2 may supply D (5 bases each). The V end was cut by 3 bases, the J end by 9 bases, with 12 bases between. CDR1 is SGHAT, CDR2 FQNNGV, per germline. CDR3 length: 13 amino acids. The CDR3 DNA reads TGTGCCAGCAGCTTTACCGGGACGACTGAGCAGTTCTTC. The encoded protein is CASSFTGTTEQFF.

The chain couples TRBV11-3 to TRBJ1-1; D is perhaps TRBD1 (6 bases). Germline CDR1 SGHNT, CDR2 YENEEA. V lost 4 bases and J lost 2, with 14 bases in between. The CDR3 consists of 15 residues. The CDR3 nucleotides are TGTGCCAGCAGCTCAGGGGACGGGGAAAACACTGAAGCTTTCTTT. Encoded protein: CASSSGDGENTEAFF. The full variable domain, rest sourced from reference TRBV11-3 and TRBJ1-1, is EAGVVQSPRYKIIEKKQPVAFWCNPISGHNTLYWYLQNLGQGPELLIRYENEEAVDDSQLPKDRFSAERLKGVDSTLKIQPAELGDSAVYLCASSSGDGENTEAFFGQGTRLTVV.

V usage is TRBV7-9 and J usage is TRBJ2-7, with D perhaps matching TRBD1 or TRBD2 (5 bases each). Germline CDR1 SEHNR, CDR2 FQNEAQ (reference sequence). The V gene lost 5 bases and the J gene lost 6 bases, with 11 bases spanning the gap. The CDR3 is made up of 12 amino acids. CDR3: CASSVRETEQYF. CDR3 bases: TGTGCCAGCAGCGTCAGGGAGACCGAGCAGTACTTC.

This rearrangement joins TRBV5-1 to TRBJ2-7, with 9 bases identical to TRBD2. CDR1 and CDR2 (germline): SGHRS, YFSETQ. Trimming took 3 bases from V and 5 from J; bases not matched to a gene: 9. The CDR3 runs to 15 residues. CDR3 amino acids: CASSYTGTSTDEQYF. The CDR3, as DNA: TGCGCCAGCAGCTACACCGGGACTAGCACCGACGAGCAGTACTTC.

This clone appeared once. J is TRBJ2-3 and V is TRBV6-1; D not resolved. This CDR3 is built from 14 residues. Germline CDR1 reads MNHNS; CDR2 reads SASEGT. The V and J ends lost 3 bases and 1 base respectively, with 8 bases between them. CDR3 nucleotides: TGTGCCAGCAGTGACCCTCTCCGCACAGATACGCAGTATTTT. Translation gives CASSDPLRTDTQYF.

V gene TRBV6-6 combines with J gene TRBJ1-3, with D hard to call. The V gene's germline CDR1 is MNHNY and CDR2 SVGAGI (reference sequence). The CDR3 is made up of 14 amino acids. The ends were cut back, 5 bases at V and 7 bases at J, with 15 bases in the middle. The CDR3: CASSHQASSNTIYF. CDR3 DNA sequence: TGTGCCAGCAGTCACCAAGCCAGTAGTAACACCATATATTTT.

The chain joins TRBV10-3 to TRBJ1-2; 9 bases are a match to TRBD1. The germline CDR1 and CDR2 sequences are ENHRY and SYGVKD. V gave up 6 bases and J gave up 5 bases; unmatched junction bases: 4. The CDR3 totals 13 residues. Here the CDR3 DNA reads TGTGCCATCAGCCGGGACAGGGCGTATGGCTACACCTTC. Encoded protein: CAISRDRAYGYTF.

As DNA, the CDR3 is TGCGCCAGCAGCCTAGAAACAGGGGGCAATGAAAAACTGTTTTTT. Amino acids: CASSLETGGNEKLFF. This sequence joins TRBV4-1 and TRBJ1-4; 9 nucleotides agree with TRBD1. The germline gives CDR1 MGHRA, CDR2 YSYEKL. The CDR3 has 15 residues. With 4 bases clipped from V and 5 bases from J, the junction kept 5 bases outside the gene matches.

This chain joins TRBV6-1 and TRBJ1-5; D gene ambiguous. The CDR3 loop spans 15 amino acids. CDR1 and CDR2 from the germline V gene are MNHNS and SASEGT. The V end was cut by 0 bases, the J end by 5 bases, with 11 bases between. Written as DNA, the CDR3 is TGTGCCAGCAGTGAAGCGCAAGGGCTCTATCAGCCCCAGCATTTT. Translation: CASSEAQGLYQPQHF.

This clone was recorded a few times. This chain links TRBV6-1 with TRBJ2-4; D is unresolved. Germline CDR1 and CDR2: MNHNS and SASEGT. The V gene lost 1 base and the J gene lost 0 bases, with 13 bases spanning the gap. This CDR3 contains 17 residues. The CDR3 protein is CASSEDMPEIAKNIQYF. The DNA of the CDR3 is TGTGCCAGCAGTGAAGATATGCCAGAGATAGCCAAAAACATTCAGTACTTC.

The chain's CDR3 is CASSFMLAGGLSFF. The CDR3, as DNA: TGTGCCAGCAGCTTTATGCTAGCGGGGGGGCTTTCTTTCTTC. The rearrangement joins TRBV11-2 to TRBJ2-1; TRBD2 matches 12 bases. This CDR3 region has 14 residues. In germline, CDR1 is SGHAT, CDR2 FQNNGV. J was trimmed by 16 bases and V by 3 bases; bases with no gene match: 10.

The rearrangement links TRBV13 to TRBJ1-3, with D unresolved. The CDR3 extends over 16 amino acids. The germline V gene encodes CDR1 PRHDT and CDR2 FYEKMQ (reference sequence). Trimming removed 0 bases at V and 0 bases at J, with 9 bases between. CDR3 coding DNA: TGTGCCAGCAGCTTAGGTCTAAAACCCTCTGGAAACACCATATATTTT. Protein sequence: CASSLGLKPSGNTIYF.